Below, 27 T cell receptor beta chains from the same sample are listed, as sequenced in a study of response to subunit inactivated influenza vaccine. TCRdb re-analysed the RT-PCR reads in MiXCR, keeping a single row per CDR3 protein. The sample contains fewer than 650,000 distinct CDR3 sequences, approximately 13% of which appear only once. The starting material was PBMCs from blood, obtained roughly 6 weeks after vaccination. The origin of the receptors is a man in his fifties or sixties who received an inactivated influenza vaccine.

As DNA, the CDR3 is TGCGCCAGCAGCTTGAGGGACAGGTCCTACAATGAGCAGTTCTTC. Protein: CASSLRDRSYNEQFF. The chain is built from TRBV5-1 and TRBJ2-1; the match to TRBD1 covers 8 bases. Germline trimming cut 1 base from V and 1 base from J; bases unmatched to any gene: 1. Germline V gene lookup returns CDR1 SGHRS and CDR2 YFSETQ. The CDR3 contains 15 residues.

This clonotype was counted between two and nine times. The CDR3 here is CASSPAGGTETQYF. The CDR3 DNA sequence: TGTGCCAGCAGTCCAGCCGGGGGAACGGAGACCCAGTACTTC. V gene TRBV6-2 or TRBV6-3 combines with J gene TRBJ2-5; weak D call: TRBD2 (6 bases). Per the germline V gene, CDR1 is MNHEY and CDR2 is SVGEGT. Trimming took off 5 bases at V and 5 bases at J, with 15 bases between the two ends. The CDR3 has 14 amino acids.

This clonotype turned up a few times. This chain links TRBV6-2 or TRBV6-3 with TRBJ2-2; D may be TRBD2 (6 bases). This CDR3 comprises 14 residues. Trimming removed 5 bases from V and 2 bases from J, with 9 bases in between. The V gene's germline CDR1 is MNHEY and CDR2 SVGEGT. CDR3 DNA: TGTGCCAGCAGTGGGGACTTCAACACCGGGGAGCTGTTTTTT. Encoded protein: CASSGDFNTGELFF.

The genes are TRBV21-1 and TRBJ2-1; the D segment call TRBD1 is taken from the table without a DNA check. TRBV21-1 is classified as a pseudogene. The CDR3 spans 18 residues. The CDR3 here is CASSVRGAGRSSYNEQFF. The CDR3 DNA reads TGTGCCAGCAGCGTCCGGGGGGCGGGTCGAAGCTCCTACAATGAGCAGTTCTTC.

The chain carries TRBV20-1 and TRBJ1-1, with D possibly matching TRBD1 (5 bases). The germline gives CDR1 DFQATT, CDR2 SNEGSKA (reference sequence). The V gene lost 6 bases and the J gene lost 0 bases, with 11 bases spanning the gap. This CDR3 comprises 13 residues. CDR3 sequence reads: CSAPGRLNTEAFF. DNA of the CDR3: TGCAGTGCCCCGGGACGGTTGAACACTGAAGCTTTCTTT.

This clonotype turned up a few times. The chain is built from TRBV12-3 or TRBV12-4 and TRBJ2-3; no firm D call. The CDR3 loop spans 12 amino acids. The V end lost 6 bases, the J end lost 9 bases, and 13 bases lay between the germline ends. CDR3 residues: CASSPTLVTQYF. The CDR3 nucleotides read TGTGCCAGCAGCCCGACCCTAGTCACGCAGTATTTT.

The chain combines TRBV6-2 or TRBV6-3 with TRBJ2-7; TRBD1 agrees at 7 bases. There are 13 residues in the CDR3. Trimming at V came to 5 bases and at J to 5 bases, leaving 6 bases not matched to a gene. The germline CDR1 and CDR2 sequences are MNHEY and SVGEGT. CDR3 sequence reads: CASSDTGVNEQYF. The DNA of the CDR3 is TGTGCCAGCAGTGATACAGGGGTCAACGAGCAGTACTTC.

This clonotype was seen only a few times. The chain employs TRBV29-1 and TRBJ2-2; TRBD1 might be the D (5 bases). Germline CDR1 is SQVTM and CDR2 is ANQGSEA. This CDR3 contains 11 residues. The ends were cut back, 5 bases at V and 8 bases at J, with 9 bases in the middle. The CDR3 coding sequence is TGCAGCGTTTACAGGTTTGGGGAGCTGTTTTTT. Encoded protein: CSVYRFGELFF.

This clonotype has at least ten counts. The chain uses TRBV12-3 or TRBV12-4 and TRBJ2-5; D might be TRBD1 or TRBD2, each matching 5 bases. Deletions cut 5 bases from V and 2 bases from J, with 18 bases between. CDR3 length equals 16 residues. The CDR3 DNA sequence: TGTGCCAGCAGTGACCGGGACCCGGGGCTTCAAGAGACCCAGTACTTC. Translated: CASSDRDPGLQETQYF.

This clonotype was detected ten times or more. CDR3 nucleotides: TGTGCCAGCAGCGTAGAGGACACTGAAGCTTTCTTT. Translating gives CASSVEDTEAFF. This sequence joins TRBV9 and TRBJ1-1; D not certain. CDR1 and CDR2 (germline): SGDLS, YYNGEE. The CDR3 length is 12 residues. V was clipped by 0 bases and J by 3 bases, with 3 bases between them.

The chain joins TRBV4-3 to TRBJ2-1, with 7 bases identical to TRBD1. The CDR3 consists of 14 residues. The V gene end was trimmed by 4 bases and the J gene end by 9 bases; junction bases not matched to a gene: 9. Germline lookup yields CDR1 LGHNA and CDR2 YSLEER. Written as DNA, the CDR3 is TGCGCCAGCAGCCCCGGACAGGCCCCTTCTGAGCAGTTCTTC. Protein: CASSPGQAPSEQFF.

This clonotype occurred many times. The chain recombines TRBV12-3 or TRBV12-4 with TRBJ1-1; D remains unclear. CDR3 length equals 14 residues. V gave up 5 bases and J gave up 4 bases, with 14 bases separating them. Here the CDR3 reads CASSLGGVSTEAFF. The CDR3 DNA sequence: TGTGCCAGCAGTCTTGGAGGTGTGAGCACTGAAGCTTTCTTT.

The chain couples TRBV5-1 to TRBJ2-3; 9 positions agree with TRBD2. The CDR3 loop spans 16 amino acids. The germline CDR1 and CDR2 sequences are SGHRS and YFSETQ. Trimming at V came to 1 base and at J to 0 bases, leaving 3 bases not matched to a gene. The DNA of the CDR3 is TGCGCCAGCAGCTTGCCGGCGGGGGGGAGCACAGATACGCAGTATTTT. This translates into CASSLPAGGSTDTQYF.

This clonotype was detected only a few times. The chain couples TRBV9 to TRBJ2-5, with TRBD1 matching over 10 bases. Trimming took 5 bases from V and 5 from J; bases not matched to a gene: 12. The CDR3 runs 16 residues. CDR1 and CDR2 (germline): SGDLS, YYNGEE. The CDR3 here is CASSDTDRGPGETQYF. CDR3 nucleotide sequence: TGTGCCAGCAGTGACACCGACAGGGGGCCAGGGGAGACCCAGTACTTC. The whole variable domain, filled in from reference TRBV9 and TRBJ2-5, reads DSGVTQTPKHLITATGQRVTLRCSPRSGDLSVYWYQQSLDQGLQFLIQYYNGEERAKGNILERFSAQQFPDLHSELNLSSLELGDSALYFCASSDTDRGPGETQYFGPGTRLLVL.

The gene calls are TRBV5-1 and TRBJ2-1, with D tentatively TRBD1 (6 bases). With 6 bases removed from V and 11 bases from J, the gap between germline ends came to 15 bases. This CDR3 region has 12 residues. Germline V gives CDR1 SGHRS, CDR2 YFSETQ. The CDR3 reads CASKQGVFKQFF. For the CDR3, the DNA is TGCGCCAGCAAACAGGGAGTTTTTAAGCAGTTCTTC.

As to this clonotype: This may stem from a read error, because a much larger clone lies one nucleotide away. This chain links TRBV20-1 with TRBJ2-3, with 7 positions matching TRBD2. Germline CDR1 reads DFQATT; CDR2 reads SNEGSKA (reference sequence). The CDR3 sequence is 17 residues long. In nucleotides, the CDR3 is TGCTGTGCTGCACCTATGGCGGGGGTCTCCGGCACAGATACGCAGTATTTT. Protein: CCAAPMAGVSGTDTQYF.

This clonotype was recorded a few times. The chain recombines TRBV7-9 with TRBJ1-2; 9 bases are shared with TRBD1. CDR1 is SEHNR and CDR2 is FQNEAQ in the germline V gene (reference sequence). Germline trimming cut 6 bases from V and 4 bases from J; bases unmatched to any gene: 9. This CDR3 region has 15 residues. In nucleotides, the CDR3 is TGTGCCAGCAGTTCCGGGACAGGGCCCTCCTATGGCTACACCTTC. Translating it yields CASSSGTGPSYGYTF.

This clonotype showed up many times. The V and J genes are TRBV7-6 and TRBJ1-2; maybe TRBD1 (6 bases). The CDR3 is 16 residues long. CDR1 and CDR2 from the germline V gene are SGHVS and FNYEAQ. V lost 5 bases and J lost 7, with 23 bases in between. CDR3 sequence: CASSQPGAVGESGYTF. The CDR3 bases are TGTGCCAGCAGCCAGCCAGGGGCAGTAGGAGAGAGTGGCTACACCTTC.

The chain links TRBV2 to TRBJ2-1, with 8 bases that match TRBD1. CDR1 is SNHLY and CDR2 is FYNNEI in the germline V gene. This CDR3 spans 13 amino acids. Losses at the gene ends were 10 bases for V and 5 bases for J; bases not matched to a gene: 7. The CDR3 DNA reads as TGTGCCACCCGCCGGACAGGGAACAATGAGCAGTTCTTC. It translates to CATRRTGNNEQFF.

V and J are TRBV20-1 and TRBJ2-3, with a tentative D call TRBD1 (6 bases). The CDR3 sequence is 11 residues long. Trimming removed 2 bases from V and 7 bases from J, with 7 bases in between. Germline assignment: CDR1 DFQATT and CDR2 SNEGSKA (reference sequence). CDR3 sequence reads: CSARRGNTQYF. CDR3 DNA: TGCAGTGCTAGAAGGGGGAATACGCAGTATTTT.

This clonotype was detected only a few times. The chain couples TRBV9 to TRBJ2-2, with D uncertain. This CDR3 has 14 residues. The ends were cut back, 1 base at V and 4 bases at J, with 8 bases in the middle. CDR1 SGDLS and CDR2 YYNGEE come from the germline V gene. The CDR3: CASSVLRGTGELFF. The CDR3 DNA follows: TGTGCCAGCAGCGTACTACGTGGCACCGGGGAGCTGTTTTTT.

This chain connects TRBV28 to TRBJ2-5; 7 positions agree with TRBD2. From germline, CDR1 is MDHEN and CDR2 SYDVKM. V shed 4 bases, J shed 5 bases, and the junction held 10 bases outside the gene matches. This CDR3 region has 15 residues. CDR3 protein: CASSSRTSVEETQYF. The CDR3 coding sequence is TGTGCCAGCAGTTCCCGCACTAGCGTAGAGGAGACCCAGTACTTC.

The rearrangement joins TRBV4-3 to TRBJ2-1; no firm D call. This CDR3 region has 15 residues. V lost 4 bases and J lost 0, with 10 bases in between. CDR1 and CDR2 (germline): LGHNA, YSLEER. The CDR3 loop is CASSPQDDSYNEQFF. The CDR3 nucleotides are TGCGCCAGCAGCCCCCAGGACGACTCCTACAATGAGCAGTTCTTC.

This chain uses TRBV20-1 with TRBJ1-1; D gene ambiguous. The germline gives CDR1 DFQATT, CDR2 SNEGSKA (reference sequence). This CDR3 region has 14 residues. V lost 3 bases, J lost 0 bases, and 11 bases lay in between. The chain's CDR3 is CSASVVRLNTEAFF. The CDR3 nucleotides read TGCAGTGCTAGTGTCGTCAGGTTGAACACTGAAGCTTTCTTT.

This sequence joins TRBV12-3 or TRBV12-4 and TRBJ2-1, with 7 bases that match TRBD1. After removal of 5 bases from V and 6 bases from J, the junction contained 4 bases not matched to a gene. There are 13 residues in the CDR3. CDR3 in amino acids: CASSPDRVNEQFF. CDR3 nucleotide sequence: TGTGCCAGCAGTCCCGACAGGGTCAATGAGCAGTTCTTC.

This clonotype was counted only a few times. The J gene is TRBJ2-1, the V gene TRBV5-1; weak D call: TRBD2 (7 bases). Trimming cost V 3 bases and J 6 bases, with 16 bases left between them. The CDR3 runs to 15 residues. Germline V gene sequence: CDR1 SGHRS, CDR2 YFSETQ. DNA of the CDR3: TGCGCCAGCAGCTACGTGGTGGGGGGGCTCAATGAGCAGTTCTTC. It codes for CASSYVVGGLNEQFF.

This clonotype was observed a few times. J is TRBJ2-3 and V is TRBV12-3 or TRBV12-4; D gene ambiguous. Trimming took 5 bases from V and 2 from J, leaving 8 bases between them. The CDR3 consists of 13 residues. For the CDR3, the DNA is TGTGCCAGCAGTCCCGCGCTCACAGATACGCAGTATTTT. It is translated as CASSPALTDTQYF.